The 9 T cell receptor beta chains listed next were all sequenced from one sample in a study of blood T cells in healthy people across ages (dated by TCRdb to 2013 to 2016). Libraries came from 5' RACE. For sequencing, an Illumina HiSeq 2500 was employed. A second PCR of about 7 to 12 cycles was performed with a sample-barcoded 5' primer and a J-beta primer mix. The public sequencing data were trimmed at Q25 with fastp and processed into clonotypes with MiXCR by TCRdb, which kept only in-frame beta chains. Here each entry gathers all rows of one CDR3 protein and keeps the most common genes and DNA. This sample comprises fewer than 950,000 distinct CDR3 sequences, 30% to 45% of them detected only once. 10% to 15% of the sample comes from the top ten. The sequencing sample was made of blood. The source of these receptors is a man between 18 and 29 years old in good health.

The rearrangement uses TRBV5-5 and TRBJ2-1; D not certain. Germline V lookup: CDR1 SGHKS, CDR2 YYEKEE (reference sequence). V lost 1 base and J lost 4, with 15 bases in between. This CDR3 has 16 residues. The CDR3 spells CASSLLSLLGYNEQFF. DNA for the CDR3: TGTGCCAGCAGCTTGTTATCGCTCCTAGGGTACAATGAGCAGTTCTTC.

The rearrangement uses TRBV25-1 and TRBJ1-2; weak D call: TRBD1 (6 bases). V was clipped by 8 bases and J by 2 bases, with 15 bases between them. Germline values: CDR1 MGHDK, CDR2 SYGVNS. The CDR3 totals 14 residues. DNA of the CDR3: TGTGCCAGCGCCCCCCTGGGACACAACTATGGCTACACCTTC. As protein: CASAPLGHNYGYTF.

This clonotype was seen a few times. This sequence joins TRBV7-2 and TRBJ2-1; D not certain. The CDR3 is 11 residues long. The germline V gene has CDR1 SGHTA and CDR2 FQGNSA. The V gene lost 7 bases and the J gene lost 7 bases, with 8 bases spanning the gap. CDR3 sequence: CASTARNEQFF. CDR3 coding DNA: TGTGCCAGCACCGCGCGGAATGAGCAGTTCTTC.

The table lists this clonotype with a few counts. The CDR3 nucleotides read TGTGCCAGCAGCCAAGGGCAGGGCGGAGGGCAGCCCCAGCATTTT. Translating it yields CASSQGQGGGQPQHF. The chain has TRBV4-2 and TRBJ1-5; D is perhaps TRBD1 (5 bases). The V and J ends lost 1 base and 7 bases respectively, with 14 bases between them. CDR1 LGHNA and CDR2 YNFKEQ come from the germline V gene. The CDR3 loop spans 15 amino acids.

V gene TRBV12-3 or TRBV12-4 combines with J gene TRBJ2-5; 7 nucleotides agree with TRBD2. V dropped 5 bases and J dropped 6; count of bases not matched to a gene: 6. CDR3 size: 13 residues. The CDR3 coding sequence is TGTGCCAGCAGTATGGCGGGGGTTAAGACCCAGTACTTC. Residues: CASSMAGVKTQYF.

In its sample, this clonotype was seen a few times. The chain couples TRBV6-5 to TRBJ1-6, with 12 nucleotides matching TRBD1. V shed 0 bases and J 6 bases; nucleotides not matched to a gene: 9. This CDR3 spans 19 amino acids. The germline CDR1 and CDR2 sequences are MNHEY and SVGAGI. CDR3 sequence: CASSYSGTGGGGGNSPLHF. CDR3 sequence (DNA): TGTGCCAGCAGTTACTCCGGGACAGGGGGCGGGGGGGGTAATTCACCCCTCCACTTT.

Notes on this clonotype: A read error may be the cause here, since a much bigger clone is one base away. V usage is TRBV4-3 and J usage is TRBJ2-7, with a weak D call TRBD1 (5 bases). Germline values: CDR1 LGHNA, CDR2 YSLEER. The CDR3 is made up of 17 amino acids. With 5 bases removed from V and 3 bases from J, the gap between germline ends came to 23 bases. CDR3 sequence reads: CASSEGRVEPRVYEQYF. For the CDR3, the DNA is TGCGCCAGCAGCGAAGGCAGGGTTGAGCCCAGGGTCTACGAGCAGTACTTC.

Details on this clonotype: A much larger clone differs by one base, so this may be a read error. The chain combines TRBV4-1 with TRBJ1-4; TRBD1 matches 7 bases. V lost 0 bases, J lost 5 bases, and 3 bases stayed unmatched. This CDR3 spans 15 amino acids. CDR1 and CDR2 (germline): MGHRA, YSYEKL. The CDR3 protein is CASSQDGTENEKLFF. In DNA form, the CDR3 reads TGCGCCAGCAGCCAAGATGGGACAGAAAATGAAAAACTGTTTTTT.

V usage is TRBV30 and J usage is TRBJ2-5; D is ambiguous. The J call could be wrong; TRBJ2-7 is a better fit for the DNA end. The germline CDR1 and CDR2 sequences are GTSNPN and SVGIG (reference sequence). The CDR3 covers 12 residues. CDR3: CAGNSLSREQYF. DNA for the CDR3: TGTGCCGGGAACTCTCTGTCGCGCGAGCAGTACTTC.